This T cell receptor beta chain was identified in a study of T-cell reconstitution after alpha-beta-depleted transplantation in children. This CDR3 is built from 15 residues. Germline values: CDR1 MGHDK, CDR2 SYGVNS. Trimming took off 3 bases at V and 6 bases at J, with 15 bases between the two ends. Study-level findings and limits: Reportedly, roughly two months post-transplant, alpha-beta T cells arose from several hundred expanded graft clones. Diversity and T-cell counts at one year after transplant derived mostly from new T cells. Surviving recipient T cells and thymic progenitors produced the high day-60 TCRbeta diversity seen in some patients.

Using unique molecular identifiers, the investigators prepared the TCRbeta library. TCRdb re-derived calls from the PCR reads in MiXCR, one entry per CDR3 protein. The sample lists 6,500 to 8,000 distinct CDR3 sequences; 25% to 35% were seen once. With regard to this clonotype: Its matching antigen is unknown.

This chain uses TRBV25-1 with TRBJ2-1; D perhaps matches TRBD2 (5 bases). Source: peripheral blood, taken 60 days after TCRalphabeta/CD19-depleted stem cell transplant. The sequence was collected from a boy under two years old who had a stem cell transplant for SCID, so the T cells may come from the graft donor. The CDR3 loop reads CASSDGESHGNEQFF. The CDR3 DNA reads TGTGCCAGCAGTGATGGGGAGAGCCACGGCAATGAGCAGTTCTTC.